This T cell receptor beta chain was recorded in a study of patients and donors after allogeneic stem cell transplantation. In germline, CDR1 is SGHTA, CDR2 FQGNSA. This CDR3 is 17 amino acids long. The V segment lost 5 bases and the J segment 5 bases; nucleotides outside the gene matches: 11. This clonotype was seen many times. TCRdb independently ran MiXCR on the RT-PCR reads; one entry per CDR3 protein. The data hold some 960,000 distinct CDR3 sequences, with about a sixth observed a single time. The sample taken for sequencing was blood, either unsorted or a sorted T cell fraction (not recorded which). The chain has TRBV7-2 and TRBJ2-4; the match to TRBD2 covers 11 bases. The source is a human donor who was either an allogeneic HSCT recipient or a stem cell or donor lymphocyte infusion donor (not recorded which). It is not recorded whose cells these are; they may come from a transplant donor. The CDR3 here is CASSLLAGGGGQNIQYF. Written as DNA, the CDR3 is TGTGCCAGCAGCCTTCTAGCGGGGGGAGGGGGGCAAAACATTCAGTACTTC.